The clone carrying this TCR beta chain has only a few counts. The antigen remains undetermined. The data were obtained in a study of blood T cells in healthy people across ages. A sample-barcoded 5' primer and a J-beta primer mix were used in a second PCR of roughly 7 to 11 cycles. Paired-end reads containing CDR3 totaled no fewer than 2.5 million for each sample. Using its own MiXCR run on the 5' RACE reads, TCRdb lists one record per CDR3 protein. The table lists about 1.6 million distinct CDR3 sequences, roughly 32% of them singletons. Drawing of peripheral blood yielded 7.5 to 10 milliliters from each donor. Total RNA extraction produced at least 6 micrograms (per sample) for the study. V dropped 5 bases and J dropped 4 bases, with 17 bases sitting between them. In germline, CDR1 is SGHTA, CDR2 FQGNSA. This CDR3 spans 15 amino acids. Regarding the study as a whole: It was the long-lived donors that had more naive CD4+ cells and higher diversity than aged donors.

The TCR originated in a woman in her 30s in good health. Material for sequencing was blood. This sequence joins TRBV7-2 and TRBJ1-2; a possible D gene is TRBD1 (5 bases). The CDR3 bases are TGTGCCAGCAGCCCCCAGCAGGGAGGATTCTATGGCTACACCTTC. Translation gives CASSPQQGGFYGYTF.